The rows below give T cell receptor beta chains drawn from one sample of a study of HIV-infected children after antiretroviral therapy interruption. TCRdb recomputed calls from the 3' RACE reads with MiXCR, one row per CDR3 protein. The profile covers 35,000 to 50,000 distinct CDR3 sequences, with about 6% appearing a single time and more than 0.85% taken by the ten largest. This material consisted of CD45RA+ CD4+ T cells from PBMCs, pooled from several time points, taken from a donor given antiretroviral therapy, either interrupted or continuous. The receptor source for this set is a pool of human donors with HIV. Each CDR3 is given with its conserved first and last residue. The order of the fields is V gene, J gene, D gene, clone size, CDR3 DNA, CDR3 protein. The D gene is left open where the match is weak. Expanded clones are given a class, and other clones once, few, many or no size at all.

>TRBV20-1|TRBJ1-6|TRBD1|many
TGCAGTGCTACTTCCCAGGGGGATTCACCCCTCCACTTT
CSATSQGDSPLHF
>TRBV5-1|TRBJ1-1|.|many
TGCGCCAGGAGGGGTCCAAGGTCGGGCACTGAAGCTTTCTTT
CARRGPRSGTEAFF
>TRBV5-1|TRBJ1-1|.|many
TGCGCCAGCAGCGCTGGCAGCGCAATGAACACTGAAGCTTTCTTT
CASSAGSAMNTEAFF
>TRBV2|TRBJ2-5|.|many
TGTGCCAGCAGGGAGAGGGCGGCAGGCCAAGAGACCCAGTACTTC
CASRERAAGQETQYF
>TRBV9|TRBJ2-3|.|many
TGTGCCAGCAGCAATGGAGCTAGTTATGTTGCAGATACGCAGTATTTT
CASSNGASYVADTQYF
>TRBV29-1|TRBJ2-3|.|medium-sized
TGCAGCGTTGAGGGGAGAAGCACAGATACGCAGTATTTT
CSVEGRSTDTQYF
>TRBV6-1|TRBJ2-2|TRBD1|many
TGTGCCAGCAGACGAAGGACAGGGGTGGCCGGGGAGCTGTTTTTT
CASRRRTGVAGELFF
>TRBV27|TRBJ2-3|TRBD1|many
TGTGCCAGCAGTTGGGGACAGGGGACGCAGTATTTT
CASSWGQGTQYF
>TRBV7-2|TRBJ1-2|.|many
TGTGCCAGCAGCTCCGCGGGTTTAAACTATGGCTACACCTTC
CASSSAGLNYGYTF
>TRBV7-2|TRBJ2-3|TRBD2|few
TGTGCCAGCAGCTTAGGAATGACTAGCGCAGATACGCAGTATTTT
CASSLGMTSADTQYF
>TRBV30|TRBJ2-7|TRBD2|many
TGTGCCTGGAGTCTACGGGGGGGCTATGAACAGTACTTC
CAWSLRGGYEQYF
>TRBV5-4|TRBJ2-2|TRBD2|.
TGTGCCAGCAGCTTGGAAGCGGGAGAGGTCACCGGGGAGCTGTTTTTT
CASSLEAGEVTGELFF
>TRBV11-2|TRBJ2-1|.|many
TGTGCCAGCAGCCCGGTAGGCAGGGCCCCCAATGAGCAGTTCTTC
CASSPVGRAPNEQFF
>TRBV4-2|TRBJ2-7|TRBD1|many
TGTGCCAGCAGCCAGGGACAGGAGTACTTC
CASSQGQEYF
>TRBV18|TRBJ2-1|.|many
TGTGCCAGCTCATGGACCCACATAGATGAGCAGTTCTTC
CASSWTHIDEQFF
>TRBV28|TRBJ2-7|.|.
TGTGCCAGCAGTTTATGGAGAGCGAGAGAACTAGTGAAAGAGCAGTACTTC
CASSLWRARELVKEQYF
>TRBV11-2|TRBJ2-7|.|many
TGTGCCAGCAGCTTCTCGCGAGGCGAGCAGTACTTC
CASSFSRGEQYF
>TRBV29-1|TRBJ2-1|TRBD2|many
TGCAGCGTTGAAGCAACTAGCGAGTACAATGAGCAGTTCTTC
CSVEATSEYNEQFF
>TRBV11-2|TRBJ1-2|TRBD1|many
TGTGCCAGCAGCTCGGGGACAGGCGTCTATGGCTACACCTTC
CASSSGTGVYGYTF
>TRBV28|TRBJ2-1|TRBD2|.
TGTGCCAGCAGTTTAGGGACTAGCTTGGGAACCTTCGAGCAGTTCTTC
CASSLGTSLGTFEQFF
>TRBV20-1|TRBJ2-7|.|few
TGCAGTGCTCCTAGCGAGCCGAGTCTCTACGAGCAGTACTTC
CSAPSEPSLYEQYF
>TRBV6-5|TRBJ1-6|.|many
TGTGCCAGCAGCCCCGGGACCGGCAATTCACCCCTCCACTTT
CASSPGTGNSPLHF
>TRBV28|TRBJ2-1|.|.
TGTGCCAGCAGTTTAGGCGGGTCGGCCTACAATGAGCAGTTCTTC
CASSLGGSAYNEQFF
>TRBV28|TRBJ2-1|TRBD1|many
TGTGCCAGCAGTTCCTACAGGGGATCTCTCCATGAGCAGTTCTTC
CASSSYRGSLHEQFF
>TRBV12-3/TRBV12-4|TRBJ2-2|TRBD2|many
TGTGCCAGCAGTTTCTTCGGGAGGGGTACCGGGGAGCTGTTTTTT
CASSFFGRGTGELFF
>TRBV5-1|TRBJ2-3|.|many
TGCGCCAGCAGTGTCCCAGGGGGGGCCACAGATACGCAGTATTTT
CASSVPGGATDTQYF
>TRBV28|TRBJ2-4|.|many
TGTGCCAGCAGTTTAGGGCCGAGGTGGAACATTCAGTACTTC
CASSLGPRWNIQYF
>TRBV6-1|TRBJ2-3|.|many
TGTGCCAGCAGTGAAGTCGGCAGGGGTATAGATACGCAGTATTTT
CASSEVGRGIDTQYF
>TRBV7-9|TRBJ2-7|.|many
TGTGCCAGCAGCTTAGCAGGGGGAGACGAGCAGTACTTC
CASSLAGGDEQYF
>TRBV6-6|TRBJ1-5|TRBD1|many
TGTGCCAGCGGTGGGGACAGATATAACAACCAGGCTCCGCTTTTT
CASGGDRYNNQAPLF
>TRBV11-3|TRBJ2-1|TRBD2|.
TGTGCCAGCAGCGCGGGACTAGCGGGAGGACTCAATGAGCAGTTCTTC
CASSAGLAGGLNEQFF
>TRBV18|TRBJ1-1|.|few
TGTGCCAGCTCCGAGTCGATGAACACTGAAGCTTTCTTT
CASSESMNTEAFF
>TRBV28|TRBJ1-5|.|.
TGTGCCAGCACTGTCTGGGGGGGGACTCGTGGCAATCAGCCCCAGCATTTT
CASTVWGGTRGNQPQHF